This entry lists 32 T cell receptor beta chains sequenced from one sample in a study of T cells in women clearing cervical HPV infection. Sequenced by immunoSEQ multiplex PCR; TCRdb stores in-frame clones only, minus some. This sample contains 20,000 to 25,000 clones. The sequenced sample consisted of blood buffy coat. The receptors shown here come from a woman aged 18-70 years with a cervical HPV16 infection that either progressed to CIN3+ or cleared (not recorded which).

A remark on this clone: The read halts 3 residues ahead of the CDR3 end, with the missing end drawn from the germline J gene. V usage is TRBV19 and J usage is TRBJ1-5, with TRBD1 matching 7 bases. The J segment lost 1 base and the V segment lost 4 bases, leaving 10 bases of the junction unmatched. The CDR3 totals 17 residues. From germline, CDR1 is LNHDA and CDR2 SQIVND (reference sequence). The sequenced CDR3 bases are TGTGCCAGTAGTACCGCTCTATACAGGGGAAGCAATCAGCCC. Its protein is CASSTALYRGSNQP. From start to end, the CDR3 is CASSTALYRGSNQPQHF.

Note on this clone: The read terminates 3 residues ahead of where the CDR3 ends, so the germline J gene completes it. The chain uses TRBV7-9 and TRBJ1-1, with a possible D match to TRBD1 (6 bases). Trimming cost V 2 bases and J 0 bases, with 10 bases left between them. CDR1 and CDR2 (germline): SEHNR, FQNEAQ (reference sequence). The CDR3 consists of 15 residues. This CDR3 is CASSLSGQMNTEAFF. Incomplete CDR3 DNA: TGTGCCAGCAGCTTATCAGGACAGATGAACACTGAA.

Here the CDR3 reads CSARAQQGWETQYF. CDR3 bases read: TGCAGTGCTAGGGCTCAACAGGGCTGGGAGACC. The V and J genes are TRBV20-1 and TRBJ2-5; tentatively, D is TRBD1 (6 bases). The read falls 3 residues short of the CDR3 end, and the missing part is taken from the germline J gene. Germline values: CDR1 DFQATT, CDR2 SNEGSKA (reference sequence). Trimming left V 3 bases short and J 5 bases short, with 16 bases between. The CDR3 contains 14 residues.

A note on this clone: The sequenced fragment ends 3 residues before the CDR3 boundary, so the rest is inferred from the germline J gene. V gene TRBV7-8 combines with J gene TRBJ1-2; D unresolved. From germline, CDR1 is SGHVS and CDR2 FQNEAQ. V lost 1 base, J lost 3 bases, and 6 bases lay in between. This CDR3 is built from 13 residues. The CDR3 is CASSLVTDYGYTF. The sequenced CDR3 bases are TGTGCCAGCAGCTTAGTCACGGACTATGGC.

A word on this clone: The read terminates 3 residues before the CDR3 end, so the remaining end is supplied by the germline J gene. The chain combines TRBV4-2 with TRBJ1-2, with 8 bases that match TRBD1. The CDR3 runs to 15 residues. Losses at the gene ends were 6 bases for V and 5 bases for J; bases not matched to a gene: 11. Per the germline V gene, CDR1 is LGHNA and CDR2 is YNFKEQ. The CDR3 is CASRLARTGRYGYTF. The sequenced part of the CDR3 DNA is TGTGCCAGCAGACTAGCTCGGACAGGGCGGTATGGC.

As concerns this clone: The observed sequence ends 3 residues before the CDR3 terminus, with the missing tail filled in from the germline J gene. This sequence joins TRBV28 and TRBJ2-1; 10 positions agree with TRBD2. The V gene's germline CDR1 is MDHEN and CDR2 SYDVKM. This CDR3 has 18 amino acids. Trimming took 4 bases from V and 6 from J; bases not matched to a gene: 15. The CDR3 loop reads CASSSRTSGGGWGNEQFF. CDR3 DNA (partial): TGTGCCAGCAGTTCCCGGACTAGCGGAGGGGGCTGGGGCAATGAG.

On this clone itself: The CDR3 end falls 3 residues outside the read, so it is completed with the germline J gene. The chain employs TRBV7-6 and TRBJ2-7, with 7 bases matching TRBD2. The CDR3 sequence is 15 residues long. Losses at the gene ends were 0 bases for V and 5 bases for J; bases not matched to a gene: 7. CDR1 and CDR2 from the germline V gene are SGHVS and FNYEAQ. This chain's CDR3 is CASSLAGGSINEQYF. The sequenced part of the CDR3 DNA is TGTGCCAGCAGCTTAGCTGGCGGGAGCATCAACGAG.

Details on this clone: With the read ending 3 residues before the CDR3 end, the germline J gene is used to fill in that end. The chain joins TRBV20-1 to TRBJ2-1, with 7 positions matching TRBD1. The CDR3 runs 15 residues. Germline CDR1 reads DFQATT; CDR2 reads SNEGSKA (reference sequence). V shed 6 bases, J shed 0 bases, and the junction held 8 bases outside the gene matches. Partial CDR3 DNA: TGCAGTGCAGACGACAGGGACCACTCCTACAATGAG. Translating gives CSADDRDHSYNE. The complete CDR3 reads CSADDRDHSYNEQFF.

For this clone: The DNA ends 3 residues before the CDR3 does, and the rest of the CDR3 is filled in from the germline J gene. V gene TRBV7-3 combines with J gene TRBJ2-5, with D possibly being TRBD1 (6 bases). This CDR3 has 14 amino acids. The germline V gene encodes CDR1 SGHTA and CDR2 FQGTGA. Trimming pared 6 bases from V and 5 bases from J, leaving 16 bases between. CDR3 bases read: TGTGCCAGCAGTCAAGGGCAGGGGTTGGAGACC. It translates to CASSQGQGLET. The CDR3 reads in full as CASSQGQGLETQYF.

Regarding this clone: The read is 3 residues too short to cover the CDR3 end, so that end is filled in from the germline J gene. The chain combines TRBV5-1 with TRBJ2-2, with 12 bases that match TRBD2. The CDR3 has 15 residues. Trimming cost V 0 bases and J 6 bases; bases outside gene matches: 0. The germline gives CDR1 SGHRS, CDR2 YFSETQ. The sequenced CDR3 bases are TGCGCCAGCAGCTTGGGACTAGCGGGAGCCGGGGAG. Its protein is CASSLGLAGAGE. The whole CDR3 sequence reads CASSLGLAGAGELFF.

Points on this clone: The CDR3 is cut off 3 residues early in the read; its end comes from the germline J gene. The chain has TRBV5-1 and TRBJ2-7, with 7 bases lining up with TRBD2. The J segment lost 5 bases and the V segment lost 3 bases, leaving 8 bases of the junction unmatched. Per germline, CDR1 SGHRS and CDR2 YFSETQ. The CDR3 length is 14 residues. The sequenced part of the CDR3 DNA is TGCGCCAGCAGCTCCCTGACTAGCTTGCACGAG. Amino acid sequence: CASSSLTSLHE. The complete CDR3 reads CASSSLTSLHEQYF.

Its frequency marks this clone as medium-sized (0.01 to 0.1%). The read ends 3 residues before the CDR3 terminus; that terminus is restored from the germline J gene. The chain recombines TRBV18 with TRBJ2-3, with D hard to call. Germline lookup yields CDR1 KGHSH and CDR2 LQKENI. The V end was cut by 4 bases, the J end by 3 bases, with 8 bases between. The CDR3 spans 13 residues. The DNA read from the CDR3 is TGTGCCAGCTCACGGCTCAATACAGATACG. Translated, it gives CASSRLNTDT. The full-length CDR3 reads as CASSRLNTDTQYF.

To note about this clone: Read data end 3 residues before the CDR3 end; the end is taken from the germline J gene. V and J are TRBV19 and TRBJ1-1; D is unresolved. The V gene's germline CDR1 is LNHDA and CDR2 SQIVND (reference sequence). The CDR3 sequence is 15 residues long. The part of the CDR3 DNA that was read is TGTGCCAGTAGTCAGCGGAGCGGGAGCTCAGATACG. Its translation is CASSQRSGSSDT. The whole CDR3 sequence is CASSQRSGSSDTAFF.

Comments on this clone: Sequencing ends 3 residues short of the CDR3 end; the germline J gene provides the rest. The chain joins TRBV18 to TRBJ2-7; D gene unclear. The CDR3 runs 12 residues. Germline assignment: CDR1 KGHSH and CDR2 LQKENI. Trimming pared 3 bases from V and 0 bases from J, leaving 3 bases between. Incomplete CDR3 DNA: TGTGCCAGCTCACCCCTCTCCTACGAG. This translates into CASSPLSYE. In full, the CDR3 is CASSPLSYEQYF. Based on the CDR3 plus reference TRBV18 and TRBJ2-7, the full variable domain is NAGVMQNPRHLVRRRGQEARLRCSPMKGHSHVYWYRQLPEEGLKFMVYLQKENIIDESGMPKERFSAEFPKEGPSILRIQQVVRGDSAAYFCASSPLSYEQYFGPGTRLTVT.

CDR3 sequence reads: CASSPQQGRDYGYTF. Incomplete CDR3 DNA: TGTGCCAGTAGTCCCCAACAGGGACGGGACTATGGC. The rearrangement joins TRBV19 to TRBJ1-2; D perhaps matches TRBD1 (6 bases). Read coverage stops 3 residues before the CDR3 terminus; the germline J gene supplies the remainder. V lost 5 bases and J lost 3, with 16 bases in between. CDR1 and CDR2 from the germline V gene are LNHDA and SQIVND (reference sequence). The CDR3 runs 15 residues.

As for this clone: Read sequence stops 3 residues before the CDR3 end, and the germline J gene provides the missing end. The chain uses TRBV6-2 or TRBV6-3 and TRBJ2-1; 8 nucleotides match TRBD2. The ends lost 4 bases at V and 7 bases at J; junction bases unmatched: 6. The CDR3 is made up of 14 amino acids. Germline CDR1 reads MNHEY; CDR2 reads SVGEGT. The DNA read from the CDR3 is TGTGCCAGCAGTTTCAGCGGGAGTGGGAATGAG. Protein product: CASSFSGSGNE. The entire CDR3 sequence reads CASSFSGSGNEQFF.

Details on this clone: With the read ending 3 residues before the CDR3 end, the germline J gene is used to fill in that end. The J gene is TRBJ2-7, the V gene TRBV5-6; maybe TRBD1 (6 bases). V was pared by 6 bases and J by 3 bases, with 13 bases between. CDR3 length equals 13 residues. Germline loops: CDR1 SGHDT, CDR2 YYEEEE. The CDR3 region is CASTFPGDYEQYF. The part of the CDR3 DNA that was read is TGTGCCAGCACCTTTCCAGGGGACTACGAG.

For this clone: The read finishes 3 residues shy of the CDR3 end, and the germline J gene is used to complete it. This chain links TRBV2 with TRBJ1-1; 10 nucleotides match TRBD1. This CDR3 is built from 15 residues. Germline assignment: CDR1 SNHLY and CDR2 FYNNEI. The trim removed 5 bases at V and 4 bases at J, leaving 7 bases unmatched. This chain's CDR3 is CASSWDRGIFTEAFF. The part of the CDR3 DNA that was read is TGTGCCAGCAGTTGGGACAGGGGTATATTCACTGAA. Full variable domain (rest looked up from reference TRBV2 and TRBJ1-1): EPEVTQTPSHQVTQMGQEVILRCVPISNHLYFYWYRQILGQKVEFLVSFYNNEISEKSEIFDDQFSVERPDGSNFTLKIRSTKLEDSAMYFCASSWDRGIFTEAFFGQGTRLTVV.

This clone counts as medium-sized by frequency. Here the CDR3 reads CSASRQGANIQYF. The CDR3 DNA, read in part, is TGCAGTGCTAGCAGACAGGGGGCAAACATT. The chain has TRBV20-1 and TRBJ2-4; TRBD1 agrees at 10 bases. The CDR3 is cut off 3 residues early in the read; its end comes from the germline J gene. Germline V gene lookup returns CDR1 DFQATT and CDR2 SNEGSKA (reference sequence). V was pared by 3 bases and J by 6 bases, with 2 bases of the junction left unmatched. This CDR3 is built from 13 residues.

CDR3 loop: CASSFRVLVLDNEQFF. The CDR3 DNA, read in part, is TGTGCCAGCAGCTTTCGCGTCCTGGTACTCGACAATGAG. V gene TRBV5-4 combines with J gene TRBJ2-1; D ambiguous. Read sequence stops 3 residues before the CDR3 end, and the germline J gene provides the missing end. The CDR3 runs 16 residues. V lost 2 bases, J lost 5 bases, and 17 bases lay in between. The germline V gene encodes CDR1 SGHNT and CDR2 YYREEE (reference sequence). Full variable domain (outside the CDR3, taken from reference TRBV5-4 and TRBJ2-1): ETGVTQSPTHLIKTRGQQVTLRCSSQSGHNTVSWYQQALGQGPQFIFQYYREEENGRGNFPPRFSGLQFPNYSSELNVNALELDDSALYLCASSFRVLVLDNEQFFGPGTRLTVL.

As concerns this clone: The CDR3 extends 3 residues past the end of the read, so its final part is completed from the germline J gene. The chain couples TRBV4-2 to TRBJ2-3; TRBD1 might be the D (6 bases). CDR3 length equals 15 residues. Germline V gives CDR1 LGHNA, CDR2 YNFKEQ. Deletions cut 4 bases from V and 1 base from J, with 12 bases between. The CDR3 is CASSPYSGGTDTQYF. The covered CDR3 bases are TGTGCCAGCAGCCCATACTCAGGGGGCACAGATACG.

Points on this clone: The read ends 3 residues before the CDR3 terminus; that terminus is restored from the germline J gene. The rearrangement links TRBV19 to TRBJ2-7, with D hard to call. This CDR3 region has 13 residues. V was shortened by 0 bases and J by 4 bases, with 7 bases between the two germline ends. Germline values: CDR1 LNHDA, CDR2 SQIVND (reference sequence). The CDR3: CASSIDPQYEQYF. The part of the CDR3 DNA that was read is TGTGCCAGTAGTATAGATCCCCAGTACGAG.

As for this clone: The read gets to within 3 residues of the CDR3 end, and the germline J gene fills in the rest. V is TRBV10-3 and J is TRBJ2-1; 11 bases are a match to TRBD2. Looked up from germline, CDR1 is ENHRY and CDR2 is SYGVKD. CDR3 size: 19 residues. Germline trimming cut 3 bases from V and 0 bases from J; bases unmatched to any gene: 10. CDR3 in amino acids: CAISDPSGRSLSSYNEQFF. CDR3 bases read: TGTGCCATCAGTGACCCTAGCGGGAGGTCTTTGAGCTCCTACAATGAG.

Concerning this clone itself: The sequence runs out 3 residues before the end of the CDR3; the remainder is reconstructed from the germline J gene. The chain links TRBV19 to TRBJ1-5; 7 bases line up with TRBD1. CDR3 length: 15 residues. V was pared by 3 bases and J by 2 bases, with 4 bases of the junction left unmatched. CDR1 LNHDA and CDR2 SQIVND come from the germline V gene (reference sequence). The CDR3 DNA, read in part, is TGTGCCAGTAGTATGAGACAGGGAGGCAATCAGCCC. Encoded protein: CASSMRQGGNQP. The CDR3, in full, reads CASSMRQGGNQPQHF.

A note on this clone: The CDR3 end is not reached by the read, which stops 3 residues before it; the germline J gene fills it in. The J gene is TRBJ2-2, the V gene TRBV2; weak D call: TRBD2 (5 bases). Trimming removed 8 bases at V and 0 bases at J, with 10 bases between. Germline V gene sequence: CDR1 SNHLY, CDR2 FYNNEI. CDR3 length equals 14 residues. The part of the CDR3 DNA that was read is TGTGCCAGCCGGGGAATCGCGAACACCGGGGAG. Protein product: CASRGIANTGE. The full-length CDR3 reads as CASRGIANTGELFF.

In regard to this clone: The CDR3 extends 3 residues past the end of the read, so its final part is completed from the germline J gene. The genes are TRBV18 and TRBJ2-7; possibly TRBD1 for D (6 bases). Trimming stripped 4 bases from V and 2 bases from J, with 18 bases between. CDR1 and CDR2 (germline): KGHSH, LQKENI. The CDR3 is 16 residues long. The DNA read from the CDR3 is TGTGCCAGCTCACTTCAGAGGCCACAGGGCACCTACGAG. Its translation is CASSLQRPQGTYE. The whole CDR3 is CASSLQRPQGTYEQYF.

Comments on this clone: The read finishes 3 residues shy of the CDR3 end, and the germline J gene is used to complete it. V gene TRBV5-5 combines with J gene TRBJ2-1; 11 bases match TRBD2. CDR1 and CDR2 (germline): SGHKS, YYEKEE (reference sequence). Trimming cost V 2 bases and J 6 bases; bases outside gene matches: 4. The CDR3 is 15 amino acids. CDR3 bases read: TGTGCCAGCAGCTTCTTTAGCGGGGGGGGCAATGAG. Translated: CASSFFSGGGNE. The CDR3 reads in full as CASSFFSGGGNEQFF. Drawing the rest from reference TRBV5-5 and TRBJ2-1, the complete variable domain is DAGVTQSPTHLIKTRGQQVTLRCSPISGHKSVSWYQQVLGQGPQFIFQYYEKEERGRGNFPDRFSARQFPNYSSELNVNALLLGDSALYLCASSFFSGGGNEQFFGPGTRLTVL.

CDR3 sequence reads: CASSHAGDETDTQYF. The CDR3 bases that were read are TGTGCCAGCTCACACGCGGGAGATGAGACAGATACG. The chain combines TRBV18 with TRBJ2-3; 7 bases fit TRBD2. Read coverage stops 3 residues before the CDR3 terminus; the germline J gene supplies the remainder. The CDR3 runs 15 residues. J gave up 3 bases and V 4 bases, and 7 bases lay outside the gene matches. From germline, CDR1 is KGHSH and CDR2 LQKENI.

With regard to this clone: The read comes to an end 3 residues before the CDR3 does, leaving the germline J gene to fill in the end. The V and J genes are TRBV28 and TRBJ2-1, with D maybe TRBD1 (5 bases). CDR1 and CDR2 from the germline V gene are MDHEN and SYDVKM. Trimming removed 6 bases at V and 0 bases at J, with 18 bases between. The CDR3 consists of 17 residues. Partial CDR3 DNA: TGTGCCAGCAGCAAGGGGTCGATGTCAAGCTCCTACAATGAG. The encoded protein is CASSKGSMSSSYNE. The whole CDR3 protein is CASSKGSMSSSYNEQFF.

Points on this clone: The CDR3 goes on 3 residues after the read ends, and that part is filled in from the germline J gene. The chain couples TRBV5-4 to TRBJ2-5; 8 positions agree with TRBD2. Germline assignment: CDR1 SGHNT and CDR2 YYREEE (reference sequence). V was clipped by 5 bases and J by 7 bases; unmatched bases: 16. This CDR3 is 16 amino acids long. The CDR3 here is CASSPGGISGAGTQYF. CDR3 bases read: TGTGCCAGCAGTCCCGGCGGGATTAGCGGGGCCGGGACC.

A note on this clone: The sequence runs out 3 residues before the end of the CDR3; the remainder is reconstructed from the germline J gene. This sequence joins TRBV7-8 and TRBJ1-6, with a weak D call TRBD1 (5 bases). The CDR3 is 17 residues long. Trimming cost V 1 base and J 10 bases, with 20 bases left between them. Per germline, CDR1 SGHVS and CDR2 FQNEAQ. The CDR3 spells CASSLGGRAHRGSPLHF. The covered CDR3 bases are TGTGCCAGCAGCTTAGGTGGTAGGGCACATCGGGGGTCACCC. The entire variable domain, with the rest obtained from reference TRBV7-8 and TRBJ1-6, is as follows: GAGVSQSPRYKVAKRGQDVALRCDPISGHVSLFWYQQALGQGPEFLTYFQNEAQLDKSGLPSDRFFAERPEGSVSTLKIQRTQQEDSAVYLCASSLGGRAHRGSPLHFGNGTRLTVT.

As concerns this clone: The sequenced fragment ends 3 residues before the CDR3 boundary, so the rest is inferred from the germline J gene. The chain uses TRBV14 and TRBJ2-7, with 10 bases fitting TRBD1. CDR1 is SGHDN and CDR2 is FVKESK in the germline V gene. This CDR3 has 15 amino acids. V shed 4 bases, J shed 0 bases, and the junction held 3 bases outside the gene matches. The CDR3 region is CASSLRQGASYEQYF. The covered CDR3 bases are TGTGCCAGCAGCCTGAGACAGGGGGCCTCCTACGAG.